This T cell receptor beta chain originates from a study of radiotherapy plus CTLA-4 blockade in lung cancer (dated by TCRdb to the late 2010s). Context from the whole study: Objective responses occurred in approximately 19% of enrolled patients, and about 33% achieved disease control. Overall study outcomes, separate from this receptor: Increased serum interferon-beta after radiation, together with early dynamic changes in blood T cell clones, were reported to be the strongest predictors of response. After treatment with radiotherapy and ipilimumab, TCR clones that originated in tumors expanded in peripheral blood.

Reading from cysteine to phenylalanine, the CDR3 counts 14 amino acids. The read is trimmed to its CDR3 DNA, 42 bases read in frame from base 1. Based on the germline V gene, the CDR1 and CDR2 sequences are MGHDK and SYGVNS. V loses 4 bases at its end and J loses 0 bases; junction bases beyond the gene matches: 1. In this study, focal radiation therapy paired with CTLA-4 blockade (ipilimumab) was tested in patients who had chemo-refractory metastatic non-small-cell lung cancer. Receptor amplification or capture employed the immunoSEQ multiplex PCR assay. TCRdb obtained this table from immuneACCESS and retained in-frame rearrangements with V and J assigned. These tables miss some clones; where compared with another copy, unresolved V genes account for less than half of the shortfall, and the remainder is unexplained. This sample holds more than 100,000 clones; approximately 90% were observed only once. Roughly 6.9% of the sample rests with the top ten.

Details on this clone: Which antigen it targets is not known. No qualities accompany the bases; no much larger clone lies one base away.

This specimen consisted of peripheral blood, obtained from a patient treated with radiotherapy plus ipilimumab. Here the chain combines TRBV25-1 and TRBJ2-3, with 7 bases in between that match TRBD1. The sequence was collected from a human donor with non-small cell lung cancer that progressed on radiotherapy plus ipilimumab. The CDR3 region: CASSGRGSTDTQYF. The DNA sequence reads TGTGCCAGCAGTGGCAGGGGGAGCACAGATACGCAGTATTTT.